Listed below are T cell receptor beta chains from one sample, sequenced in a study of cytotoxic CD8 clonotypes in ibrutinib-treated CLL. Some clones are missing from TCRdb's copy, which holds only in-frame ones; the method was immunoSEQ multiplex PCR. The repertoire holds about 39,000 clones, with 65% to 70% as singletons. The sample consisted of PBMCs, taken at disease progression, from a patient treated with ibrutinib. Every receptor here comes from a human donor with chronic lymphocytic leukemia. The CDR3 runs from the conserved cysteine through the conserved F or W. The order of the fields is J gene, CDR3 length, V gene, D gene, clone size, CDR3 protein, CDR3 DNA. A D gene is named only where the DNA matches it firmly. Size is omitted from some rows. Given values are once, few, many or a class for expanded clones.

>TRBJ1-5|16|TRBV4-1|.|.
CASSQAGQFGNQPQHF
TGCGCCAGCAGCCAAGCCGGACAGTTTGGCAATCAGCCCCAGCATTTT
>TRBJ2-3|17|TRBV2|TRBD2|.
CASSYEGLAGPTDTQYF
TGTGCCAGCAGTTACGAGGGGCTAGCGGGACCCACAGATACGCAGTATTTT
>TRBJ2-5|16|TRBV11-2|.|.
CASSLAPPGTLETQYF
TGTGCCAGCAGCTTAGCACCCCCGGGAACCTTAGAGACCCAGTACTTC
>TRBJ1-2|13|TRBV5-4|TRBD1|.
CASSLQGAGGYTF
TGTGCCAGCAGCCTACAGGGGGCGGGAGGCTACACCTTC
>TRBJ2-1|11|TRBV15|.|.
CATSRSREQFF
TGTGCCACCAGCAGGTCCAGGGAGCAGTTCTTC
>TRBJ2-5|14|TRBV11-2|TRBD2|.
CASSLSGGMETQYF
TGTGCCAGCAGCCTCAGCGGGGGAATGGAGACCCAGTACTTC
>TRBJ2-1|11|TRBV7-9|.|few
CASSLQGEQFF
TGTGCCAGCAGCTTACAGGGTGAGCAGTTCTTC
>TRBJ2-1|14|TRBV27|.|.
CASSFFSGNNEQFF
TGTGCCAGCAGTTTTTTCTCCGGCAACAATGAGCAGTTCTTC
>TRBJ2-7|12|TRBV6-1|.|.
CATKGELYEQYF
TGTGCCACAAAGGGAGAACTCTACGAGCAGTACTTC
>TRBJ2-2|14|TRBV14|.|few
CASSLNFGTGELFF
TGTGCCAGCAGCCTCAACTTTGGGACCGGGGAGCTGTTTTTT
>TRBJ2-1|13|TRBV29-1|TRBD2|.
CSVDGAGGDEQFF
TGCAGCGTTGACGGTGCGGGGGGCGATGAGCAGTTCTTC
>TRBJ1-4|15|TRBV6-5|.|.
CASSYSENPNEKLFF
TGTGCCAGCAGTTACTCAGAAAATCCCAATGAAAAACTGTTTTTT
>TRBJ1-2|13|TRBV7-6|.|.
CASSPQGNYGYTF
TGTGCCAGCAGCCCGCAGGGAAACTATGGCTACACCTTC
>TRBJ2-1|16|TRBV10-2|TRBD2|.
CASSEIAGLSYNEQFF
TGCGCCAGCAGTGAGATAGCGGGACTGAGCTACAATGAGCAGTTCTTC
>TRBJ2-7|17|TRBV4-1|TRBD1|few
CASSQLQSRDREVEQYF
TGCGCCAGCAGCCAACTCCAGAGCCGGGACAGGGAAGTAGAGCAGTACTTC
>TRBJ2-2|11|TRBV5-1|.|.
CASRMGGELFF
TGCGCCAGCAGGATGGGCGGGGAGCTGTTTTTT
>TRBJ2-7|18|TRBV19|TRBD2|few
CASSTRTSGRAYSYEQYF
TGTGCCAGTAGTACCCGGACTAGCGGGAGGGCCTACTCCTACGAGCAGTACTTC
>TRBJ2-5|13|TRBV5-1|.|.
CASSLEGTETQYF
TGCGCCAGCAGCTTGGAGGGCACAGAGACCCAGTACTTC
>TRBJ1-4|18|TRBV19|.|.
CASLGPGFHGATNEKLFF
TGTGCCAGCCTCGGACCCGGGTTTCACGGTGCAACTAATGAAAAACTGTTTTTT
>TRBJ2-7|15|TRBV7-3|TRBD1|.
CASSLLGGTGGEQYF
TGTGCCAGCAGCTTACTCGGTGGGACAGGGGGCGAGCAGTACTTC
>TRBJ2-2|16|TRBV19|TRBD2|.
CASSIISGRVTGELFF
TGTGCCAGTAGTATCATTAGCGGGAGGGTCACCGGGGAGCTGTTTTTT
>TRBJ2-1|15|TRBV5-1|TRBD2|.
CASTRGAGAGNEQFF
TGCGCCAGCACCCGGGGAGCGGGAGCGGGCAATGAGCAGTTCTTC
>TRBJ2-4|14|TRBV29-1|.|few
CSVPSGISKNIQYF
TGCAGCGTCCCGTCCGGAATTTCCAAAAACATTCAGTACTTC
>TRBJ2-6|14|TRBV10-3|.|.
CAITRESGANVLTF
TGTGCCATCACGAGGGAATCTGGGGCCAACGTCCTGACTTTC
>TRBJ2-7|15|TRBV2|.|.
CASSGGTVRVGEQYF
TGTGCCAGCAGTGGCGGGACAGTCCGGGTGGGGGAGCAGTACTTC
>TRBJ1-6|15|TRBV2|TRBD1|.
CASSGRTGGNSPLHF
TGTGCCAGCAGTGGTCGGACAGGGGGTAATTCACCCCTCCACTTT
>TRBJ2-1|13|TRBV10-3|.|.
CAISEQTYNEQFF
TGTGCCATCAGTGAACAGACGTACAATGAGCAGTTCTTC
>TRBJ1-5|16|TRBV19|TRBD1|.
CASSISGQTLNQPQHF
TGTGCCAGTAGTATATCGGGACAGACTTTAAATCAGCCCCAGCATTTT
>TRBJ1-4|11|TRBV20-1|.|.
CSASTVEKLFF
TGCAGTGCCTCCACAGTAGAAAAACTGTTTTTT
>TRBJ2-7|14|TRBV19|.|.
CASSEGHHSYEQYF
TGTGCCAGTAGTGAGGGACACCACTCCTACGAGCAGTACTTC
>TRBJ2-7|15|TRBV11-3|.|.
CASSSSILDSYEQYF
TGTGCCAGCAGCTCGTCTATATTGGACTCCTACGAGCAGTACTTC
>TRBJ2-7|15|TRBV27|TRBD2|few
CASSTWEGLAREQYF
TGTGCCAGCAGTACCTGGGAAGGACTAGCAAGGGAGCAGTACTTC
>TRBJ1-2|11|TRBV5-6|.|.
CASSFGGGYTF
TGTGCCAGCAGCTTCGGGGGCGGCTACACCTTC
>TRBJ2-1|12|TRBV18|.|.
CASSQGSGEQFF
TGTGCCAGCTCACAAGGAAGTGGGGAGCAGTTCTTC
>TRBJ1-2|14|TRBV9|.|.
CASSVDVRVKGYTF
TGTGCCAGCAGCGTAGATGTCAGGGTGAAGGGCTACACCTTC
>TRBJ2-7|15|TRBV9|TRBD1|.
CASSVDARGTYEQYF
TGTGCCAGCAGCGTAGACGCCAGGGGGACCTACGAGCAGTACTTC
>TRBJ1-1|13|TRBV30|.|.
CAWSFLMNTEAFF
TGTGCCTGGAGTTTCCTCATGAACACTGAAGCTTTCTTT
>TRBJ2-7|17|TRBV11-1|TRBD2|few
CASTSGLAGGVAYEQYF
TGTGCCAGCACCAGCGGTCTAGCGGGAGGGGTCGCCTACGAGCAGTACTTC
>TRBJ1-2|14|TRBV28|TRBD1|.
CASSETGPTGGYTF
TGTGCCAGCAGTGAGACAGGGCCGACGGGTGGCTACACCTTC
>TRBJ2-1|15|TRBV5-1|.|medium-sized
CASSSLAPWGNEQFF
TGCGCCAGCAGCTCCCTAGCGCCATGGGGCAATGAGCAGTTCTTC
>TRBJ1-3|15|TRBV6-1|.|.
CASRGGGLSGNTIYF
TGTGCCAGCAGGGGCGGTGGGCTATCGGGAAACACCATATATTTT
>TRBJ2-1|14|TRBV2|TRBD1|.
CASRLGQGYNEQFF
TGTGCCAGCAGACTTGGACAGGGTTATAATGAGCAGTTCTTC
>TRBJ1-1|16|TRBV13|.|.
CASSLLVNSRPTEAFF
TGTGCCAGCAGCTTACTAGTTAACAGCCGCCCCACTGAAGCTTTCTTT
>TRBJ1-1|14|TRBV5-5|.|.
CASSLVTQNTEAFF
TGTGCCAGCAGCTTGGTTACTCAGAACACTGAAGCTTTCTTT
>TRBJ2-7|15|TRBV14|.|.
CASSQGGPSRNEQYF
TGTGCCAGCAGCCAAGGGGGCCCTTCCCGGAACGAGCAGTACTTC
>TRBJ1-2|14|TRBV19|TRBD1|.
CASSMGQGNYGYTF
TGTGCCAGTAGTATGGGACAGGGTAACTATGGCTACACCTTC
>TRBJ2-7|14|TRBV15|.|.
CATSRDHNAYEQYF
TGTGCCACCAGCAGAGATCACAATGCCTACGAGCAGTACTTC
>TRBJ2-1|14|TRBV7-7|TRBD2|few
CASSPLAGAYEQFF
TGTGCTAGCAGCCCACTAGCGGGAGCGTACGAGCAGTTCTTC
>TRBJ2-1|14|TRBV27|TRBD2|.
CASQASGIRIEQFF
TGTGCCAGCCAGGCTAGCGGGATAAGAATTGAGCAGTTCTTC
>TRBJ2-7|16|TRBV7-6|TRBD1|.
CASSSFPQGALDEQYF
TGTGCCAGCAGCTCCTTCCCCCAGGGGGCTCTTGACGAGCAGTACTTC
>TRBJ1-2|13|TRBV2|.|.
CASSLQGSRGYTF
TGTGCCAGCAGCCTACAGGGAAGTCGTGGCTACACCTTC
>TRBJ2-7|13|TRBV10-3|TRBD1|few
CASASGGAYEQYF
TGTGCCTCGGCCTCAGGGGGTGCCTACGAGCAGTACTTC
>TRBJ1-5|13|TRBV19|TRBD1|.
CASRDRGNQPQHF
TGTGCCAGCCGGGACAGAGGGAATCAGCCCCAGCATTTT
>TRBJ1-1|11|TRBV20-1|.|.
CSARVDTEAFF
TGCAGTGCTAGAGTAGACACTGAAGCTTTCTTT
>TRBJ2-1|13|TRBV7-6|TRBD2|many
CASSLAGGDEQFF
TGTGCCAGCAGTCTAGCGGGAGGCGATGAGCAGTTCTTC
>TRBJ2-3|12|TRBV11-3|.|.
CASSLGTDTQYF
TGTGCCAGCAGCTTAGGCACAGATACGCAGTATTTT
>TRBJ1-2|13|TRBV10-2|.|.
CASSEGQPYGYTF
TGCGCCAGCAGTGAGGGGCAGCCTTATGGCTACACCTTC
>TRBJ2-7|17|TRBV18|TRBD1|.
CASSPTPGTEFSYEQYF
TGTGCCAGCTCACCGACCCCCGGGACAGAGTTTTCCTACGAGCAGTACTTC
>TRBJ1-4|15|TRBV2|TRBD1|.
CASSPQGADNEKLFF
TGTGCCAGCAGTCCACAGGGGGCCGATAATGAAAAACTGTTTTTT
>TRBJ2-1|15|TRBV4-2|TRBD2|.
CASSHTSGTYNEQFF
TGTGCCAGCAGCCACACTAGCGGTACTTACAATGAGCAGTTCTTC